The 18 T cell receptor beta chains reported below all come from one sample, sequenced in a study of blood T cells in healthy people across ages (dated by TCRdb to the mid-2010s). The library was prepared using 5' RACE. TCRdb lists the instrument as Illumina HiSeq 2500. A second PCR of about 7 to 12 cycles was run with a J-beta primer mix and a sample-barcoded 5' primer. TCRdb applied fastp at Q25 and MiXCR to the public reads, then kept only in-frame beta chains. Rows merge per CDR3 protein into single entries with the most common DNA and genes. The sample table lists just over 1 million distinct CDR3 sequences, under 45% of them with a count of one. Over 15% of the sample rests with the top ten. Sequences were obtained from blood. The receptors were gathered from a woman in her sixties or seventies in good health.

The chain uses TRBV5-4 and TRBJ2-3, with TRBD1 identical over 8 bases. The germline CDR1 and CDR2 sequences are SGHNT and YYREEE (reference sequence). The length of the CDR3 is 16 residues. V lost 4 bases, J lost 6 bases, and 13 bases stayed unmatched. The CDR3 coding sequence is TGTGCCAGCAGCACGGGCCCCAGGACAGGGAAGGATACGCAGTATTTT. Translating it yields CASSTGPRTGKDTQYF.

V usage is TRBV20-1 and J usage is TRBJ2-3, with TRBD2 identical over 8 bases. CDR1 is DFQATT, CDR2 SNEGSKA, per germline (reference sequence). V shed 5 bases and J 6 bases; nucleotides not matched to a gene: 13. This CDR3 is built from 15 residues. The CDR3 protein is CSAGTRAQGRDTQYF. The CDR3 DNA sequence: TGCAGTGCTGGGACTAGGGCCCAAGGGCGGGATACGCAGTATTTT.

This clonotype occurred once. The chain recombines TRBV6-1 with TRBJ2-7; D ambiguous. CDR1 is MNHNS, CDR2 SASEGT, per germline. The CDR3 length is 16 residues. With 1 base removed from V and 5 bases from J, the gap between germline ends came to 18 bases. The CDR3 protein is CASSEEAWAGSNEQYF. Written as DNA, the CDR3 is TGTGCCAGCAGTGAAGAAGCCTGGGCAGGTTCCAACGAGCAGTACTTC.

The V and J genes are TRBV6-5 and TRBJ2-6, with TRBD2 as a possible D gene (6 bases). The CDR3 has 15 amino acids. The germline gives CDR1 MNHEY, CDR2 SVGAGI. Trimming removed 0 bases at V and 6 bases at J, with 9 bases between. For the CDR3, the DNA is TGTGCCAGCAGTTACTCGGGACTCGAGGCCAACGTCCTGACTTTC. It yields the protein CASSYSGLEANVLTF.

This chain joins TRBV29-1 and TRBJ2-5; the D gene is possibly TRBD1 (5 bases). There are 15 residues in the CDR3. Looked up from germline, CDR1 is SQVTM and CDR2 is ANQGSEA. Trimming removed 1 base from V and 0 bases from J, with 12 bases in between. CDR3 DNA: TGCAGCGTTGAAGCGGACACGGAGAACCAAGAGACCCAGTACTTC. It translates to CSVEADTENQETQYF.

The chain links TRBV4-2 to TRBJ2-1; D remains unclear. Between the trimmed V and J ends, which lost 0 bases and 6 bases, there was a span of 9 bases. The CDR3 runs 14 residues. CDR1 is LGHNA, CDR2 YNFKEQ, per germline. The CDR3 region has the DNA TGTGCCAGCAGCCAAGAAGAGCAGATCAATGAGCAGTTCTTC. Protein: CASSQEEQINEQFF.

A single count supports this clonotype. The rearrangement joins TRBV27 to TRBJ2-7, with TRBD2 matching 14 bases. The CDR3 has 17 amino acids. The germline CDR1 and CDR2 sequences are MNHEY and SMNVEV (reference sequence). The V segment lost 5 bases and the J segment 1 base; nucleotides outside the gene matches: 7. The CDR3 DNA follows: TGTGCCAGCAGTAGCCCGGGACTAGCGGGAGCGTCCTACGAGCAGTACTTC. Translated, it gives CASSSPGLAGASYEQYF.

This chain connects TRBV5-5 to TRBJ2-5; 9 nucleotides agree with TRBD2. The CDR3 sequence is 15 residues long. CDR1 and CDR2 from the germline V gene are SGHKS and YYEKEE (reference sequence). Trimming cost V 2 bases and J 5 bases; bases outside gene matches: 7. CDR3 sequence (DNA): TGTGCCAGCAGCTTTCTAGCGGGAAGGGGGGAGACCCAGTACTTC. Its translation: CASSFLAGRGETQYF.

The V gene is TRBV12-3 or TRBV12-4, the J gene TRBJ1-1; D uncertain. The CDR3 consists of 16 residues. Trimming took off 1 base at V and 4 bases at J, with 16 bases between the two ends. Here the CDR3 reads CASSLGPIGRSTEAFF. The CDR3 coding sequence is TGTGCCAGCAGTTTAGGGCCTATCGGGCGGAGCACTGAAGCTTTCTTT.

A note on this clonotype: One end of the junction varies from germline; a read error may be responsible. This chain joins TRBV10-3 and TRBJ2-1; perhaps TRBD2 as D (5 bases). This CDR3 contains 14 residues. The germline V gene encodes CDR1 ENHRY and CDR2 SYGVKD. CDR3 region: CAISGQDSYSEQFF. The CDR3 DNA reads TGTGCCATCAGTGGGCAGGACTCCTACAGTGAGCAGTTCTTC.

The CDR3 DNA reads as TGCGCCAGCAGCCAAGTCACTAGGTCTCGAGAGCAGTACTTC. It yields the protein CASSQVTRSREQYF. The chain joins TRBV4-1 to TRBJ2-5; a weak D match, TRBD2 (5 bases). Germline V gene lookup returns CDR1 MGHRA and CDR2 YSYEKL. This CDR3 is built from 14 residues. The ends were cut back, 1 base at V and 11 bases at J, with 17 bases in the middle.

About this clonotype: One end of the junction fails to match germline, which may point to a read error. The chain recombines TRBV27 with TRBJ1-2; 12 bases map to TRBD1. CDR3 size: 17 residues. Germline lookup yields CDR1 MNHEY and CDR2 SMNVEV (reference sequence). The CDR3 is CASSPTPGTGGRYSYTF. As DNA, the CDR3 is TGTGCCAGCAGTCCTACCCCTGGGACAGGGGGCCGCTATAGCTACACCTTC.

V usage is TRBV30 and J usage is TRBJ2-7; 9 bases are shared with TRBD1. With 0 bases clipped from V and 3 bases from J, the junction kept 6 bases outside the gene matches. The CDR3 has 15 residues. Germline CDR1 reads GTSNPN; CDR2 reads SVGIG (reference sequence). DNA of the CDR3: TGTGCCTGGAGTGTCTCACCGGGACAGGGCTACGAGCAGTACTTC. Translating it yields CAWSVSPGQGYEQYF.

The V and J genes are TRBV29-1 and TRBJ2-2; maybe TRBD1 (5 bases). V lost 0 bases, J lost 0 bases, and 14 bases lay in between. Germline lookup yields CDR1 SQVTM and CDR2 ANQGSEA. This CDR3 spans 17 amino acids. The CDR3 spells CSVEELGQASNTGELFF. The DNA for the CDR3 is TGCAGCGTTGAAGAGTTGGGGCAGGCGTCGAACACCGGGGAGCTGTTTTTT.

This chain links TRBV27 with TRBJ1-5, with D maybe TRBD1 (5 bases). The CDR3 length is 14 residues. V was pared by 4 bases and J by 5 bases, with 12 bases between. Germline values: CDR1 MNHEY, CDR2 SMNVEV (reference sequence). CDR3 DNA sequence: TGTGCCAGCAGTTCCGACGGGGGGTATCAGCCCCAGCATTTT. It encodes CASSSDGGYQPQHF.

This clonotype appeared a few times. The chain carries TRBV11-2 and TRBJ2-5; weak D call: TRBD2 (6 bases). There are 16 residues in the CDR3. Germline assignment: CDR1 SGHAT and CDR2 FQNNGV. Trimming stripped 0 bases from V and 1 base from J, with 12 bases between. CDR3 DNA sequence: TGTGCCAGCAGCTTAGAAGGAGGGTCCCCCCAAGAGACCCAGTACTTC. Translated, it gives CASSLEGGSPQETQYF.

This chain links TRBV6-1 with TRBJ2-3, with 11 positions matching TRBD1. The CDR3 totals 14 residues. V lost 7 bases, J lost 5 bases, and 5 bases stayed unmatched. Germline V gene lookup returns CDR1 MNHNS and CDR2 SASEGT. This chain's CDR3 is CASMWTGGRDTQYF. DNA of the CDR3: TGTGCCAGCATGTGGACAGGGGGCCGAGATACGCAGTATTTT.

The genes are TRBV10-3 and TRBJ2-1, with D possibly called TRBD1 or TRBD2 (6 bases each). Germline V gene lookup returns CDR1 ENHRY and CDR2 SYGVKD. V lost 3 bases and J lost 4, with 13 bases in between. The CDR3 spans 15 residues. The CDR3 here is CAISDLGGPYNEQFF. The CDR3 DNA sequence: TGTGCCATCAGTGATCTAGGGGGGCCGTACAATGAGCAGTTCTTC.